A selection of T cell receptor beta chains follows, all from one sample in a study of cytomegalovirus exposure and HLA in healthy donors. Here immunoSEQ multiplex PCR was the method, and the copy in TCRdb shows in-frame clones only, minus some. Here the sample spans 150,000 or so clones, 80% being singletons. The specimen was PBMCs. Receptors originate from a woman between 45 and 60 years old in good health and CMV-seropositive. The CDR3 runs from the conserved cysteine through the conserved F or W. D genes are given only for firm matches. The listing skips clone size in some rows; elsewhere it reads once, few, many or a size class.

v_gene,abundance,j_gene,d_gene,CDR3nt,CDR3aa
TRBV5-6,NA,TRBJ1-2,TRBD1,TGTGCCAGCAGCTCTACAGGGGGTGGCTACACCTTC,CASSSTGGGYTF
TRBV19,NA,TRBJ2-7,TRBD2,TGTGCCAGTAGTATTGGCCTAGCGGGGGACTACGAGCAGTACTTC,CASSIGLAGDYEQYF
TRBV25-1,NA,TRBJ2-1,TRBD1,TGTGCCAGTTCGGGACAGGGTTACAATGAGCAGTTCTTC,CASSGQGYNEQFF
TRBV6-1,NA,TRBJ2-7,NA,TGTGCCAGCAGTAGCGATTCCTACGAGCAGTACTTC,CASSSDSYEQYF
TRBV6-1,once,TRBJ1-4,TRBD1,TGTGCCAGCAGCGAAGGGGTAGGACAGGGGAACGAAAAACTGTTTTTT,CASSEGVGQGNEKLFF
TRBV7-2,NA,TRBJ1-2,NA,TGTGCCAGCAGCTTCGCCGGGGAATATGGCTACACCTTC,CASSFAGEYGYTF
TRBV7-3,few,TRBJ1-3,NA,TGTGCCAGCAGCCTCAGACAGGCGTTCTCTGGAAACACCATATATTTT,CASSLRQAFSGNTIYF
TRBV7-2,few,TRBJ2-7,NA,TGTGCCAGCAGCTTATGGGCAAGCGAGCAGTACTTC,CASSLWASEQYF
TRBV9,NA,TRBJ1-2,NA,TGTGCCAGCCACGTGGGGCCCTATGGCTACACCTTC,CASHVGPYGYTF
TRBV5-4,NA,TRBJ2-7,TRBD2,TGTGCCAGCAGCCGGACTAGCGGGAGGGCCGCCTACGAGCAGTACTTC,CASSRTSGRAAYEQYF
TRBV9,NA,TRBJ2-1,NA,TGTGCCAGCAGCGCCCTTAGCGGAGGCCTCTCCTACAATGAGCAGTTCTTC,CASSALSGGLSYNEQFF
TRBV23-1,NA,TRBJ2-1,TRBD1,TGCGCCAGCAGTCAATGCCCGGGACAGGGTAATGAGTTCTTC,CASSQCPGQGNEFF
TRBV7-6,NA,TRBJ2-1,TRBD2,TGTGCCAGCACTCTCCTCAGCGGGGGCTCCTACAATGAGCAGTTCTTC,CASTLLSGGSYNEQFF
TRBV19,NA,TRBJ2-7,TRBD2,TGTGCCAGTAGTCGTAGCGGGGGGAGCTCCTACGAGCAGTACTTC,CASSRSGGSSYEQYF
TRBV27,few,TRBJ2-7,NA,TGTGCCAGCAGTTTCGGACAGATTGGTGGCGAGCAGTACTTC,CASSFGQIGGEQYF
TRBV4-3,few,TRBJ1-1,TRBD1,TGCGCCAGCAGCCATTCGGGGACAGGGGGGCCGAACACTGAAGCTTTCTTT,CASSHSGTGGPNTEAFF
TRBV28,NA,TRBJ2-7,TRBD2,TGTGCCAGCAGTGATCTAGCGGCTCCAGGGAACGAGCAGTACTTC,CASSDLAAPGNEQYF
TRBV6-4,NA,TRBJ2-2,TRBD2,TGTGCCAGCAGCCTGACTAGCGGGACCGGGGAGCTGTTTTTT,CASSLTSGTGELFF
TRBV6-5,few,TRBJ2-7,NA,TGTGCCAGCAGTACTCTGCTTCACGAGCAGTACTTC,CASSTLLHEQYF
TRBV5-6,NA,TRBJ1-2,NA,TGTGCCAGCAGCTTGTGGTCTGCCGGGGGCTATGGCTACACCTTC,CASSLWSAGGYGYTF